This T cell receptor beta chain was profiled in a study of cytomegalovirus exposure and HLA in healthy donors. As for the study in general: Samples from HLA-typed donors yielded approximately 80 million unique TCRs in an early data release. Findings and caveats of the study: Most CMV-associated TCR beta chains appeared HLA-restricted in a later analysis. Highest at DRB1 and lowest at HLA-C, TCR association rates differed among HLA loci in a later analysis.

Of note for this clone: Its cognate antigen is unknown.

V was trimmed by 0 bases and J by 3 bases, leaving 12 bases between them. Germline V gives CDR1 SGHDN, CDR2 FVKESK. The CDR3 has 16 amino acids. Primers for the PCR totalled 60 Vbeta and 13 Jbeta. TCRdb keeps only in-frame clones here, not all; method: immunoSEQ multiplex PCR. The sample contains 150,000 to 200,000 clones, 80% to 85% of which appear only once. Sequencing was done on a sample of PBMCs. The sequence was collected from a woman aged 18-29 years in good health and CMV-seropositive. V and J are TRBV14 and TRBJ2-1; TRBD2 is a possible D gene (5 bases). The DNA of the CDR3 is TGTGCCAGCAGCCAAGATAGGGTCGGGAACTACAATGAGCAGTTCTTC. It encodes CASSQDRVGNYNEQFF.